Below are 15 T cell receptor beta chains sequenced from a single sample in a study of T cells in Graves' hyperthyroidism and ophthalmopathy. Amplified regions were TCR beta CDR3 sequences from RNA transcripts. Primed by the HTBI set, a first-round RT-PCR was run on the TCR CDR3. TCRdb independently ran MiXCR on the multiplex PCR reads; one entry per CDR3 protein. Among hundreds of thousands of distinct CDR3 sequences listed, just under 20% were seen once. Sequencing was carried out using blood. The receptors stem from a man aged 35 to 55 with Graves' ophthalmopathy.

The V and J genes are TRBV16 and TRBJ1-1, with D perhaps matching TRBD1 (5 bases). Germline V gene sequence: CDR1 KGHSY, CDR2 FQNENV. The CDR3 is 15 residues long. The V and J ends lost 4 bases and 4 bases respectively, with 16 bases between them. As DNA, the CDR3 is TGTGCCAGCAGCCGACGAGAGGGGATCGGCACTGAAGCTTTCTTT. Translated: CASSRREGIGTEAFF.

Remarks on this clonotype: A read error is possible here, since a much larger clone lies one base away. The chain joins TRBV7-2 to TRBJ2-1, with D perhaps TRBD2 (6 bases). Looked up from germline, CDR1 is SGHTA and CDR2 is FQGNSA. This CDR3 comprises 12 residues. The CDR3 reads CASSWGESEQSF. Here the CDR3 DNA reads TGTGCCAGCAGCTGGGGGGAATCTGAGCAGTCCTTC.

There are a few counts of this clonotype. The CDR3 DNA reads TGCAGTGCCCGGCGGGCTAGCGGGGGGGCAACAGATACGCAGTATTTT. It specifies CSARRASGGATDTQYF. The chain links TRBV20-1 to TRBJ2-3, with 12 positions matching TRBD2. The length of the CDR3 is 16 residues. Germline V gene sequence: CDR1 DFQATT, CDR2 SNEGSKA (reference sequence). Unmatched junction bases numbered 10, after V lost 6 bases and J lost 3 bases.

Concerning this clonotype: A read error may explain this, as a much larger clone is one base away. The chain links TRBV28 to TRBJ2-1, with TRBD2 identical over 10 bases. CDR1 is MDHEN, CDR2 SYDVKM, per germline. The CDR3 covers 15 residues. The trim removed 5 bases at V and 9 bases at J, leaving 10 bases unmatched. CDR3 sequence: CASSGLAVLLGEQFF. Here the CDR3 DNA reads TGTGCCAGCAGTGGACTAGCGGTTTTGTTGGGTGAGCAGTTCTTC.

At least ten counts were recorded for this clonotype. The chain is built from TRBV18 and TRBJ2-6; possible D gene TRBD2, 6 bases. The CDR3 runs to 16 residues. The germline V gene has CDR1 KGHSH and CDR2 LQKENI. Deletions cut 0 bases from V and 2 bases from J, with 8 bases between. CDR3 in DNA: TGTGCCAGCTCACCACCGGGGGGTACTGGGGCCAACGTCCTGACTTTC. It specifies CASSPPGGTGANVLTF.

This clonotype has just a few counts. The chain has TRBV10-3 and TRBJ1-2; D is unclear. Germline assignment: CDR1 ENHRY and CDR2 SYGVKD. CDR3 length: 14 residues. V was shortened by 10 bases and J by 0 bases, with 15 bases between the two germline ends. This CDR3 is CATKGPGSNYGYTF. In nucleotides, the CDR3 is TGTGCCACCAAGGGTCCGGGTTCTAACTATGGCTACACCTTC.

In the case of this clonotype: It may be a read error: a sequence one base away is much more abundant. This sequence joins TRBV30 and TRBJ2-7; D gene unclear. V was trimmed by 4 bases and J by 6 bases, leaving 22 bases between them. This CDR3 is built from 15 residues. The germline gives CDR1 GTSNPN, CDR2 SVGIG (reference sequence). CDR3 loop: CAWNAYTGPTCEQYF. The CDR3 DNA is TGTGCCTGGAACGCTTACACCGGGCCTACCTGCGAGCAGTACTTC.

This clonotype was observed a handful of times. The CDR3: CASSSEGLTLEAFF. Written as DNA, the CDR3 is TGTGCCAGCAGTTCTGAGGGCCTAACCCTTGAAGCTTTCTTT. The chain uses TRBV6-1 and TRBJ1-1; D is undetermined. Germline CDR1 and CDR2: MNHNS and SASEGT. V shed 5 bases and J shed 7 bases, with 17 bases lying between them. The CDR3 sequence is 14 residues long.

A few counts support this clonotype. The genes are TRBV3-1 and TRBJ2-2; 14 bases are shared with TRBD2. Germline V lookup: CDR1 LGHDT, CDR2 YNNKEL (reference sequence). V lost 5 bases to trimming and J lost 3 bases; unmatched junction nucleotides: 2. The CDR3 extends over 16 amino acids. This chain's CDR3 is CASSEGLAGDTGELFF. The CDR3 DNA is TGTGCCAGCAGCGAGGGACTAGCGGGAGACACCGGGGAGCTGTTTTTT.

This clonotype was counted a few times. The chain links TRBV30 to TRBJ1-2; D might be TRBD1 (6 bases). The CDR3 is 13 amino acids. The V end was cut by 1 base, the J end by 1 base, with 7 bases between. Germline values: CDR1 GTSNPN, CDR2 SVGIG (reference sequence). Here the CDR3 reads CAWSADSNYGYTF. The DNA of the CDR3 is TGTGCCTGGAGTGCGGACAGTAACTATGGCTACACCTTC.

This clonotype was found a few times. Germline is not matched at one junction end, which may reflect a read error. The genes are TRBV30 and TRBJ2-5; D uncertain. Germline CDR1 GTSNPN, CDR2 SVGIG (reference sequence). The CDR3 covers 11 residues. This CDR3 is CAWSTLEAQYF. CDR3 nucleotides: TGTGCCTGGAGTACCCTAGAGGCCCAGTACTTC.

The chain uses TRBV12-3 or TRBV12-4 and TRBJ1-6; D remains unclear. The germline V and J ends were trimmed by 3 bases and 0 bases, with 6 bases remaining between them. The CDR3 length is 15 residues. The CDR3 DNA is TGTGCCAGCAGTTTGGCGGACTCCTATAATTCACCCCTCCACTTT. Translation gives CASSLADSYNSPLHF.

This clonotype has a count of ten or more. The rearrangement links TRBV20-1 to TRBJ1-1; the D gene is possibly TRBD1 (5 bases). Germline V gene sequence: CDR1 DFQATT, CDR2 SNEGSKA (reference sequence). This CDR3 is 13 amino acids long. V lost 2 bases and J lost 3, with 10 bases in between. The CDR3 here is CSARPRGDTEAFF. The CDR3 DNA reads TGCAGTGCTAGACCTCGGGGGGACACTGAAGCTTTCTTT.

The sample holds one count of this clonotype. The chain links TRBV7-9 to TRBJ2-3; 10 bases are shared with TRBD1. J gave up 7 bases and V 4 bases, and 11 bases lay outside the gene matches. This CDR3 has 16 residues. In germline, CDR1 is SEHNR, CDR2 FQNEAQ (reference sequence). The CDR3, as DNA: TGTGCCAGCAGCTCCCAGGGACAGGGGTACCTTAATACGCAGTATTTT. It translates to CASSSQGQGYLNTQYF.

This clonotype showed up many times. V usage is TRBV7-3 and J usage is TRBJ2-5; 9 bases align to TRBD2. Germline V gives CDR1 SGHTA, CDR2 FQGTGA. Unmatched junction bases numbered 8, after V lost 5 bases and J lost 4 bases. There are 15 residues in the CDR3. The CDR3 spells CASSGGGGAGETQYF. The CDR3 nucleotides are TGTGCCAGCAGCGGAGGCGGGGGGGCCGGAGAGACCCAGTACTTC.